Following are 10 T cell receptor beta chains from one sample sequenced in a study of blood T cell repertoires in COVID-19. The table came from immunoSEQ multiplex PCR; TCRdb's copy has only in-frame clones and leaves some out. The profile covers under 250,000 clones, with under 90% appearing a single time and 8% to 9% taken by the ten largest. Source material: PBMCs or T cells enriched from blood (not recorded which). The receptors here all came from a woman between 50 and 59 years old with acute COVID-19.

This clone was seen more than once but under ten times. The V call is TRBV28, the J call TRBJ1-5; possibly TRBD1 for D (6 bases). The CDR3 is 17 residues long. V was clipped by 4 bases and J by 0 bases, with 16 bases between them. Germline CDR1 MDHEN, CDR2 SYDVKM. The CDR3 protein is CASSSPGTRYSNQPQHF. The CDR3 DNA is TGTGCCAGCAGTTCCCCCGGGACACGGTATAGCAATCAGCCCCAGCATTTT.

The chain joins TRBV28 to TRBJ2-7, with D maybe TRBD1 (5 bases). Germline V gene data show CDR1 as MDHEN and CDR2 as SYDVKM. The CDR3 is 16 amino acids. The ends were cut back, 4 bases at V and 2 bases at J, with 18 bases in the middle. As DNA, the CDR3 is TGTGCCAGCAGTTCTCTCAGGGCTTTTAGACCCTACGAGCAGTACTTC. As protein: CASSSLRAFRPYEQYF.

The CDR3 nucleotides read TGTGCCAGCAGCTCCTTGTCGGTGGCGGGGGGGCATATCGAGCAGTTCTTC. As protein: CASSSLSVAGGHIEQFF. J is TRBJ2-1 and V is TRBV7-2; 9 bases match TRBD2. The CDR3 has 17 amino acids. Trimming removed 4 bases from V and 10 bases from J; junction bases left unmatched: 17. Per germline, CDR1 SGHTA and CDR2 FQGNSA.

The chain carries TRBV18 and TRBJ1-1; no definite D call. The V end was cut by 4 bases, the J end by 1 base, with 10 bases between. Germline V gene sequence: CDR1 KGHSH, CDR2 LQKENI. The CDR3 is 14 amino acids. The CDR3 coding sequence is TGTGCCAGCTCACGTTACACCGAGAACACTGAAGCTTTCTTT. Its protein is CASSRYTENTEAFF.

The chain links TRBV29-1 to TRBJ2-3; 9 bases line up with TRBD2. Germline assignment: CDR1 SQVTM and CDR2 ANQGSEA. V gave up 7 bases and J gave up 4 bases; unmatched junction bases: 9. This CDR3 contains 14 residues. CDR3 nucleotides: TGCAGCGCGATTAGCGGGAGTTCCCCAGATACGCAGTATTTT. Translated: CSAISGSSPDTQYF.

V is TRBV11-2 and J is TRBJ1-4; D gene ambiguous. V lost 5 bases to trimming and J lost 7 bases, with 8 bases between them. This CDR3 region has 12 residues. Germline CDR1 is SGHAT and CDR2 is FQNNGV. This chain's CDR3 is CASSPGGEKLFF. In nucleotides, the CDR3 is TGTGCCAGCAGCCCCGGCGGTGAAAAACTGTTTTTT.

This sequence joins TRBV23-1 and TRBJ2-7; no firm D call. TRBV23-1 is flagged as an ORF with uncertain function. Trimming left V 4 bases short and J 2 bases short, with 9 bases between. The length of the CDR3 is 13 residues. Here the CDR3 reads CASSLFSTYEQYF. DNA for the CDR3: TGCGCCAGCAGTCTATTCTCTACCTACGAGCAGTACTTC.

This clone came up many times. This sequence joins TRBV29-1 and TRBJ2-2; no definite D call. The CDR3 extends over 13 amino acids. Trimming took 2 bases from V and 1 from J, leaving 5 bases between them. The germline V gene has CDR1 SQVTM and CDR2 ANQGSEA. CDR3 region: CSVEIGNTGELFF. Here the CDR3 DNA reads TGCAGCGTTGAAATCGGGAACACCGGGGAGCTGTTTTTT.

About this clone itself: Other DNA sequences in this sample translate to the same CDR3. V gene TRBV7-9 combines with J gene TRBJ1-1; D unclear. V was clipped by 0 bases and J by 0 bases, with 5 bases between them. Germline V gene lookup returns CDR1 SEHNR and CDR2 FQNEAQ (reference sequence). The CDR3 has 14 amino acids. In DNA, the CDR3 is TGTGCCAGCAGCTTAGCTTCCGTGAACACTGAAGCTTTCTTT. Its protein product is CASSLASVNTEAFF.

The chain's CDR3 is CAWSEGATEAFF. CDR3 nucleotide sequence: TGTGCCTGGAGTGAGGGGGCCACTGAAGCTTTCTTT. The rearrangement uses TRBV30 and TRBJ1-1, with TRBD1 matching over 7 bases. Germline V lookup: CDR1 GTSNPN, CDR2 SVGIG (reference sequence). The CDR3 has 12 amino acids. V trimming: 1 base; J trimming: 4 bases; junction bases outside the gene matches: 0.